This entry lists 11 T cell receptor beta chains sequenced from one sample in a study of technical replicates of blood from several donors. Assay: immunoSEQ multiplex PCR; the TCRdb copy retains only in-frame clones and omits some. The top ten clones hold just over 0.25% of a sample with about 93,000 clones, around 95% of them seen once. Material: T cells isolated from PBMCs. The receptors derive from a human donor in good health.

This clone was detected once. The gene calls are TRBV6-1 and TRBJ2-5; 7 bases are shared with TRBD1. The closer fit of TRBJ2-7 to the DNA end suggests the J call may be wrong. The CDR3 contains 13 residues. Germline values: CDR1 MNHNS, CDR2 SASEGT. CDR3 DNA: TGTGCCAGCAGAAGGGACAGCTCCTACGAGCAGTACTTC. Translating gives CASRRDSSYEQYF.

The V gene is TRBV27, the J gene TRBJ2-7, with a tentative D call TRBD1 (7 bases). CDR1 is MNHEY and CDR2 is SMNVEV in the germline V gene (reference sequence). CDR3 length: 16 residues. V lost 7 bases, J lost 6 bases, and 25 bases lay in between. The CDR3 protein is CASTLRIGGGAGEQYF. The CDR3 nucleotides read TGTGCCAGCACCTTACGGATAGGAGGGGGCGCCGGCGAGCAGTACTTC.

This chain links TRBV5-1 with TRBJ2-1, with TRBD2 matching over 10 bases. CDR3 length: 15 amino acids. The V and J ends lost 4 bases and 5 bases, in that order; junction bases with no gene match: 6. Germline V gene data show CDR1 as SGHRS and CDR2 as YFSETQ. The CDR3 loop is CASSLVTSGDNEQFF. CDR3 DNA: TGCGCCAGCAGCCTAGTCACTAGCGGGGACAATGAGCAGTTCTTC.

Comment on this clone: A read error may account for a junction end that differs from germline. The chain is built from TRBV19 and TRBJ2-1; D uncertain. This CDR3 comprises 11 residues. Germline CDR1 reads LNHDA; CDR2 reads SQIVND (reference sequence). The CDR3 region has the DNA TGTGCAAGTAGTATGGGCAGTGAGCAGTTCTTC. Encoded protein: CASSMGSEQFF.

This clone was picked up one time. The rearrangement joins TRBV6-5 to TRBJ2-7; TRBD2 agrees at 11 bases. CDR3 size: 13 residues. V lost 10 bases to trimming and J lost 7 bases; unmatched junction nucleotides: 9. Germline values: CDR1 MNHEY, CDR2 SVGAGI. CDR3 DNA: TGTGCCACACTATTAGCGGGAGGGGAGGAGCAGTACTTC. It specifies CATLLAGGEEQYF.

This chain joins TRBV11-2 and TRBJ1-2; D gene unclear. The CDR3 loop spans 11 amino acids. Per the germline V gene, CDR1 is SGHAT and CDR2 is FQNNGV. V gave up 3 bases and J gave up 4 bases, with 3 bases separating them. The CDR3 sequence: CASSFGYGYTF. The CDR3, as DNA: TGTGCCAGCAGCTTCGGCTATGGCTACACCTTC. The variable domain in full, with the rest retrieved from reference TRBV11-2 and TRBJ1-2, is EAGVAQSPRYKIIEKRQSVAFWCNPISGHATLYWYQQILGQGPKLLIQFQNNGVVDDSQLPKDRFSAERLKGVDSTLKIQPAKLEDSAVYLCASSFGYGYTFGSGTRLTVV.

The table lists this clone with a count of one. The chain has TRBV29-1 and TRBJ2-7; 12 bases fit TRBD1. Germline V lookup: CDR1 SQVTM, CDR2 ANQGSEA. With 2 bases clipped from V and 7 bases from J, the junction kept 6 bases outside the gene matches. This CDR3 contains 14 residues. For the CDR3, the DNA is TGCAGCGTTGAAATGGGACAGGGGGCGAGGGAGCAGTACTTC. This sequence encodes CSVEMGQGAREQYF.

The J gene is TRBJ2-7, the V gene TRBV6-1; 13 bases line up with TRBD2. Germline values: CDR1 MNHNS, CDR2 SASEGT. CDR3 length equals 14 residues. Germline trimming cut 7 bases from V and 4 bases from J; bases unmatched to any gene: 4. The DNA for the CDR3 is TGTGCCAGCATGGGGACTAGCGGGATATACGAGCAGTACTTC. Amino acids: CASMGTSGIYEQYF.

This clone occurred once. This rearrangement joins TRBV30 to TRBJ1-3, with a weak D call TRBD1 (5 bases). Between the trimmed V and J ends, which lost 4 bases and 1 base, there was a span of 17 bases. CDR3 length equals 16 residues. The V gene's germline CDR1 is GTSNPN and CDR2 SVGIG (reference sequence). The CDR3 protein is CAWTPYTGGSGNTIYF. The CDR3 DNA reads TGTGCCTGGACCCCTTACACCGGGGGGTCTGGAAACACCATATATTTT.

The chain recombines TRBV4-1 with TRBJ2-7, with D maybe TRBD2 (5 bases). The CDR3 is made up of 15 amino acids. The V and J ends lost 5 bases and 2 bases respectively, with 16 bases between them. Germline CDR1 is MGHRA and CDR2 is YSYEKL. The CDR3 nucleotides read TGCGCCAGCAGCTATCAACGGGATCTAGCCTACGAGCAGTACTTC. This encodes CASSYQRDLAYEQYF.

The V and J genes are TRBV7-9 and TRBJ2-3, with TRBD2 as a possible D gene (5 bases). Trimming left V 5 bases short and J 5 bases short, with 14 bases between. Per the germline V gene, CDR1 is SEHNR and CDR2 is FQNEAQ (reference sequence). The CDR3 contains 14 residues. CDR3 sequence (DNA): TGTGCCAGCAGCACCGGCGGGCCGAGAGATACGCAGTATTTT. Protein: CASSTGGPRDTQYF.